This is a list of T cell receptor beta chains from one sample in a study of blood T cell repertoires in COVID-19. The table came from immunoSEQ multiplex PCR; TCRdb's copy has only in-frame clones and leaves some out. The table shows some 100,000 clones, with roughly 77% occurring only once. The sample comprised peripheral blood. The receptors shown here come from a human donor in a cohort sampled during active COVID-19. The CDR3 runs from the conserved cysteine through the conserved F or W. Fields, in order: CDR3 protein, CDR3 DNA, clone size, V gene, J gene, D gene. D genes are given only for firm matches. Expanded clones get a size class; other rows say once, few or many, or leave the size out.

CDR3 protein: CASSPQGSSYNSPLHF
CDR3 DNA: TGTGCCAGCAGCCCCCAGGGGAGCTCCTATAATTCACCCCTCCACTTT
clone size: few
V gene: TRBV3-1/TRBV3-2
J gene: TRBJ1-6
D gene: -

CDR3 protein: CASSLGPPYEQYF
CDR3 DNA: TGTGCCAGCAGCTTGGGGCCACCTTACGAGCAGTACTTC
clone size: -
V gene: TRBV5-4
J gene: TRBJ2-7
D gene: -

CDR3 protein: CASSLGQEYNEQFF
CDR3 DNA: TGCGCCAGCAGCTTGGGACAGGAATACAATGAGCAGTTCTTC
clone size: -
V gene: TRBV5-1
J gene: TRBJ2-1
D gene: -

CDR3 protein: CASSPGQIQETQYF
CDR3 DNA: TGCGCCAGCAGCCCCGGACAGATCCAAGAGACCCAGTACTTC
clone size: -
V gene: TRBV5-1
J gene: TRBJ2-5
D gene: -

CDR3 protein: CASSLMMGSGREKLFF
CDR3 DNA: TGTGCCAGCAGTTTAATGATGGGAAGCGGTAGAGAAAAACTGTTTTTT
clone size: -
V gene: TRBV27
J gene: TRBJ1-4
D gene: -

CDR3 protein: CASSLGLAGRNEQFF
CDR3 DNA: TGTGCCAGCAGCTTGGGACTAGCGGGGAGGAATGAGCAGTTCTTC
clone size: -
V gene: TRBV5-8
J gene: TRBJ2-1
D gene: TRBD2

CDR3 protein: CASSSRPKGDEQYF
CDR3 DNA: TGTGCCAGCAGCTCCCGTCCCAAGGGGGACGAGCAGTACTTC
clone size: -
V gene: TRBV5-4
J gene: TRBJ2-7
D gene: -

CDR3 protein: CASSIRGNEQYF
CDR3 DNA: TGTGCCAGTAGTATTCGGGGTAACGAGCAGTACTTC
clone size: -
V gene: TRBV19
J gene: TRBJ2-7
D gene: -

CDR3 protein: CASRLISGGSYEQYF
CDR3 DNA: TGTGCCAGCAGATTGATCAGCGGCGGGTCCTACGAGCAGTACTTC
clone size: -
V gene: TRBV5-6
J gene: TRBJ2-7
D gene: -

CDR3 protein: CASSQGTGDLDNQPQHF
CDR3 DNA: TGTGCCAGCAGCCAAGGGACAGGGGACCTGGACAATCAGCCCCAGCATTTT
clone size: few
V gene: TRBV3-1/TRBV3-2
J gene: TRBJ1-5
D gene: TRBD1

CDR3 protein: CAWNAGTSVYTGELFF
CDR3 DNA: TGTGCCTGGAACGCCGGGACTAGCGTTTACACCGGGGAGCTGTTTTTT
clone size: -
V gene: TRBV30
J gene: TRBJ2-2
D gene: TRBD2

CDR3 protein: CASSRDRGNYEQFF
CDR3 DNA: TGTGCCAGCAGCCGGGACAGGGGAAATTATGAGCAGTTCTTC
clone size: -
V gene: TRBV6-4
J gene: TRBJ2-1
D gene: TRBD1

CDR3 protein: CASSSRQGGGYTF
CDR3 DNA: TGTGCCAGCAGCTCCCGACAGGGAGGCGGCTACACCTTC
clone size: -
V gene: TRBV7-2
J gene: TRBJ1-2
D gene: TRBD1

CDR3 protein: CASSPGRGLAEFGSPLHF
CDR3 DNA: TGTGCCAGCTCACCAGGAAGGGGACTTGCGGAATTTGGTTCACCCCTCCACTTT
clone size: -
V gene: TRBV18
J gene: TRBJ1-6
D gene: -

CDR3 protein: CASSVARRAGEAFF
CDR3 DNA: TGTGCCAGCAGCGTAGCGAGGAGGGCGGGTGAAGCTTTCTTT
clone size: -
V gene: TRBV9
J gene: TRBJ1-1
D gene: -

CDR3 protein: CASSLVSPRLAGELFF
CDR3 DNA: TGTGCCAGCAGCTTAGTTAGCCCAAGGTTGGCCGGGGAGCTGTTTTTT
clone size: -
V gene: TRBV11-2
J gene: TRBJ2-2
D gene: -

CDR3 protein: CASSSGYWSSYEQYF
CDR3 DNA: TGTGCTAGCAGCTCGGGATATTGGAGCTCCTACGAGCAGTACTTC
clone size: -
V gene: TRBV7-7
J gene: TRBJ2-7
D gene: -

CDR3 protein: CASSKDRAGLAKSSYNSPLHF
CDR3 DNA: TGTGCCAGCAGCAAAGATCGGGCGGGGCTGGCGAAGAGCTCCTATAATTCACCCCTCCACTTT
clone size: -
V gene: TRBV21-1
J gene: TRBJ1-6
D gene: -

CDR3 protein: CASSPGTGQQPQHF
CDR3 DNA: TGTGCCAGCTCACCAGGGACAGGGCAACAGCCCCAGCATTTT
clone size: medium-sized
V gene: TRBV18
J gene: TRBJ1-5
D gene: TRBD1

CDR3 protein: CASSRGAQETQYF
CDR3 DNA: TGTGCCAGCAGCCGCGGGGCACAAGAGACCCAGTACTTC
clone size: -
V gene: TRBV11-1
J gene: TRBJ2-5
D gene: -

CDR3 protein: CASSQGRSNQPQHF
CDR3 DNA: TGCGCCAGCAGCCAAGGTCGGAGCAATCAGCCCCAGCATTTT
clone size: -
V gene: TRBV4-1
J gene: TRBJ1-5
D gene: -

CDR3 protein: CASSVFGVNTEAFF
CDR3 DNA: TGTGCCAGCAGCGTATTCGGTGTGAACACTGAAGCTTTCTTT
clone size: -
V gene: TRBV27
J gene: TRBJ1-1
D gene: -

CDR3 protein: CASSLFGTLAGELFF
CDR3 DNA: TGTGCCAGCAGCCTTTTCGGGACTCTGGCCGGGGAGCTGTTTTTT
clone size: -
V gene: TRBV7-9
J gene: TRBJ2-2
D gene: -

CDR3 protein: CASSSPGFRAHEQYF
CDR3 DNA: TGTGCCAGCAGTTCCCCCGGGTTCAGGGCCCACGAGCAGTACTTC
clone size: -
V gene: TRBV28
J gene: TRBJ2-7
D gene: -

CDR3 protein: CASSLGPGDTQYF
CDR3 DNA: TGTGCCAGCAGCTTAGGGCCCGGGGATACGCAGTATTTT
clone size: -
V gene: TRBV7-2
J gene: TRBJ2-3
D gene: -

CDR3 protein: CASSIDAGGYQPQHF
CDR3 DNA: TGTGCCAGTAGTATAGATGCAGGGGGCTATCAGCCCCAGCATTTT
clone size: medium-sized
V gene: TRBV19
J gene: TRBJ1-5
D gene: TRBD1

CDR3 protein: CASSWRGGQYNEQFF
CDR3 DNA: TGTGCCAGTTCATGGCGGGGGGGCCAGTACAATGAGCAGTTCTTC
clone size: -
V gene: TRBV19
J gene: TRBJ2-1
D gene: TRBD2

CDR3 protein: CASSQVRTVNTEAFF
CDR3 DNA: TGTGCCAGCAGCCAAGTTAGGACAGTGAACACTGAAGCTTTCTTT
clone size: -
V gene: TRBV14
J gene: TRBJ1-1
D gene: -

CDR3 protein: CASSLVDRANEQFF
CDR3 DNA: TGTGCCAGCAGCTTGGTGGACAGGGCGAATGAGCAGTTCTTC
clone size: few
V gene: TRBV5-4
J gene: TRBJ2-1
D gene: TRBD1

CDR3 protein: CASSRGVGFEKLFF
CDR3 DNA: TGTGCCAGCAGTCGGGGTGTGGGGTTTGAAAAACTGTTTTTT
clone size: -
V gene: TRBV27
J gene: TRBJ1-4
D gene: -

CDR3 protein: CASSPLRERNEQFF
CDR3 DNA: TGTGCCAGCAGTCCGTTAAGGGAGAGGAATGAGCAGTTCTTC
clone size: -
V gene: TRBV7-9
J gene: TRBJ2-1
D gene: -

CDR3 protein: CASSIRDRPQETQYF
CDR3 DNA: TGTGCCAGTAGTATCCGGGACAGGCCTCAAGAGACCCAGTACTTC
clone size: -
V gene: TRBV19
J gene: TRBJ2-5
D gene: TRBD1

CDR3 protein: CASSLARTSTQETQYF
CDR3 DNA: TGCGCCAGCAGCTTGGCGCGGACAAGCACTCAAGAGACCCAGTACTTC
clone size: -
V gene: TRBV5-1
J gene: TRBJ2-5
D gene: -

CDR3 protein: CASSELTGANSPLHF
CDR3 DNA: TGTGCCAGCAGTGAACTGACAGGGGCTAATTCACCCCTCCACTTT
clone size: -
V gene: TRBV6-1
J gene: TRBJ1-6
D gene: TRBD1

CDR3 protein: CASSSGAGGLIGTQYF
CDR3 DNA: TGTGCCAGCAGCTCCGGGGCGGGGGGGCTCATTGGTACGCAGTATTTT
clone size: -
V gene: TRBV11-2
J gene: TRBJ2-3
D gene: TRBD2

CDR3 protein: CASSPRQNPNTGELFF
CDR3 DNA: TGTGCCAGCAGCCCTAGACAGAATCCGAACACCGGGGAGCTGTTTTTT
clone size: -
V gene: TRBV9
J gene: TRBJ2-2
D gene: -

CDR3 protein: CASSYGGTGELFF
CDR3 DNA: TGTGCCAGCAGCTACGGGGGGACCGGGGAGCTGTTTTTT
clone size: -
V gene: TRBV6-5
J gene: TRBJ2-2
D gene: TRBD2

CDR3 protein: CASSPHVTPRGFF
CDR3 DNA: TGTGCCAGCAGCCCCCATGTTACTCCTCGCGGGTTCTTT
clone size: -
V gene: TRBV6-2/TRBV6-3
J gene: TRBJ1-1
D gene: -

CDR3 protein: CASSRGDEQYF
CDR3 DNA: TGTGCCAGCAGTCGGGGGGACGAGCAGTACTTC
clone size: -
V gene: TRBV6-2/TRBV6-3
J gene: TRBJ2-7
D gene: TRBD2

CDR3 protein: CATSTLGRPEYNEQFF
CDR3 DNA: TGTGCCACCAGCACCTTGGGGAGGCCCGAATACAATGAGCAGTTCTTC
clone size: -
V gene: TRBV15
J gene: TRBJ2-1
D gene: -

CDR3 protein: CASSFGTVYEQYF
CDR3 DNA: TGTGCCAGCAGTTTTGGGACAGTGTACGAGCAGTACTTC
clone size: few
V gene: TRBV6-6
J gene: TRBJ2-7
D gene: TRBD1

CDR3 protein: CASSLRGPNPGADTQYF
CDR3 DNA: TGTGCCAGCAGCCTCAGAGGGCCGAACCCCGGGGCAGATACGCAGTATTTT
clone size: -
V gene: TRBV14
J gene: TRBJ2-3
D gene: -

CDR3 protein: CATSRPGTGGPNEQFF
CDR3 DNA: TGTGCCACCAGCCGACCCGGGACAGGGGGCCCCAATGAGCAGTTCTTC
clone size: -
V gene: TRBV15
J gene: TRBJ2-1
D gene: TRBD1

CDR3 protein: CASSQEWDRVGDTQYF
CDR3 DNA: TGTGCCAGCAGTCAAGAGTGGGACAGGGTAGGGGATACGCAGTATTTT
clone size: -
V gene: TRBV6-1
J gene: TRBJ2-3
D gene: TRBD1

CDR3 protein: CASSPGQGPPFHF
CDR3 DNA: TGTGCCAGCTCACCGGGACAGGGTCCCCCTTTCCACTTT
clone size: -
V gene: TRBV18
J gene: TRBJ1-6
D gene: TRBD1

CDR3 protein: CATSERTLNTGELFF
CDR3 DNA: TGTGCCACCAGTGAAAGGACTTTGAACACCGGGGAGCTGTTTTTT
clone size: -
V gene: TRBV24-1
J gene: TRBJ2-2
D gene: -

CDR3 protein: CASSIQGQGYEQYF
CDR3 DNA: TGTGCCAGCAGCATCCAGGGACAGGGTTACGAGCAGTACTTC
clone size: -
V gene: TRBV21-1
J gene: TRBJ2-7
D gene: -

CDR3 protein: CASSIWTGDQPQHF
CDR3 DNA: TGTGCCAGTAGTATATGGACAGGGGATCAGCCCCAGCATTTT
clone size: -
V gene: TRBV19
J gene: TRBJ1-5
D gene: TRBD1

CDR3 protein: CASSPMGTGPNTEAFF
CDR3 DNA: TGTGCCAGCAGCCCCATGGGAACAGGGCCGAACACTGAAGCTTTCTTT
clone size: -
V gene: TRBV14
J gene: TRBJ1-1
D gene: -

CDR3 protein: CASSDRTSGGGELFF
CDR3 DNA: TGTGCCAGCAGCGACCGGACTAGCGGCGGCGGGGAGCTGTTTTTT
clone size: -
V gene: TRBV9
J gene: TRBJ2-2
D gene: TRBD2

CDR3 protein: CASRTPGGAGETQYF
CDR3 DNA: TGTGCCAGTAGGACGCCAGGGGGCGCGGGAGAGACCCAGTACTTC
clone size: -
V gene: TRBV6-5
J gene: TRBJ2-5
D gene: TRBD1

CDR3 protein: CASSSVGTGRETQYF
CDR3 DNA: TGTGCCAGCAGTTCAGTCGGGACAGGGAGGGAGACCCAGTACTTC
clone size: few
V gene: TRBV28
J gene: TRBJ2-5
D gene: TRBD1

CDR3 protein: CASSRLNTEAFF
CDR3 DNA: TGTGCCAGCAGCCGACTAAACACTGAAGCTTTCTTT
clone size: once
V gene: TRBV11-2
J gene: TRBJ1-1
D gene: -

CDR3 protein: CASSKGTGTGAGNTIYF
CDR3 DNA: TGTGCCAGTAGCAAGGGAACCGGGACAGGGGCAGGAAACACCATATATTTT
clone size: -
V gene: TRBV19
J gene: TRBJ1-3
D gene: TRBD1

CDR3 protein: CAISAHPGGTDTQYF
CDR3 DNA: TGTGCCATCAGTGCCCATCCGGGGGGCACAGATACGCAGTATTTT
clone size: -
V gene: TRBV10-3
J gene: TRBJ2-3
D gene: -

CDR3 protein: CASSNTGPTTDTQYF
CDR3 DNA: TGCGCCAGCAGCAATACAGGGCCCACCACAGATACGCAGTATTTT
clone size: -
V gene: TRBV5-1
J gene: TRBJ2-3
D gene: -

CDR3 protein: CASSPRRGAYNEQFF
CDR3 DNA: TGCGCCAGCAGCCCCCGGCGGGGGGCCTACAATGAGCAGTTCTTC
clone size: -
V gene: TRBV5-1
J gene: TRBJ2-1
D gene: TRBD2

CDR3 protein: CASSSRPGQIYGYTF
CDR3 DNA: TGTGCCAGCAGCTCCCGACCGGGACAAATCTATGGCTACACCTTC
clone size: -
V gene: TRBV5-6
J gene: TRBJ1-2
D gene: -

CDR3 protein: CAEGDSNTGELFF
CDR3 DNA: TGTGCGGAGGGAGATTCGAACACCGGGGAGCTGTTTTTT
clone size: -
V gene: TRBV7-8
J gene: TRBJ2-2
D gene: -